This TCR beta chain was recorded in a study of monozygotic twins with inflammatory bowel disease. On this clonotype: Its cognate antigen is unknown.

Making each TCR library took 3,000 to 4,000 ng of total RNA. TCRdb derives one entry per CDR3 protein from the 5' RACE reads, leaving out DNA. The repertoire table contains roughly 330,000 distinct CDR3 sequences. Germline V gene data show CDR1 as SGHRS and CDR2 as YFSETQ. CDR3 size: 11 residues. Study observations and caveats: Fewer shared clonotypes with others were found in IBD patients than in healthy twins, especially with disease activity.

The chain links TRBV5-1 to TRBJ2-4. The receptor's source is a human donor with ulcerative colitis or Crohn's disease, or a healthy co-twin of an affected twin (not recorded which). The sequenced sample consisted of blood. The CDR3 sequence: CASSFHNIQYF.